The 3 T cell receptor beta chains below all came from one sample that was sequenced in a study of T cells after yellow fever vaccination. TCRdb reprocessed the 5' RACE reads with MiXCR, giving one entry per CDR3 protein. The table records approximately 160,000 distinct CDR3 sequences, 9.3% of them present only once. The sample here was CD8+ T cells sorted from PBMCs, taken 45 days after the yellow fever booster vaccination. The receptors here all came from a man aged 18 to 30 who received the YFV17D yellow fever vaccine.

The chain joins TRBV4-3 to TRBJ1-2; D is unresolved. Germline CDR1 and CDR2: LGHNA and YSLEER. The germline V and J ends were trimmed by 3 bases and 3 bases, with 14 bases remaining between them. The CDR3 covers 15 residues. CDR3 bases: TGCGCCAGCAGCCAGACGGCTGACGTTTACTATGGCTACACCTTC. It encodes CASSQTADVYYGYTF.

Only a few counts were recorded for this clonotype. CDR3 loop: CASSVGADPGGQPQHF. In DNA form, the CDR3 reads TGTGCCAGCAGCGTCGGGGCAGACCCCGGGGGTCAGCCCCAGCATTTT. V gene TRBV9 combines with J gene TRBJ1-5; maybe TRBD1 (5 bases). The V gene's germline CDR1 is SGDLS and CDR2 YYNGEE. V was cut by 2 bases and J by 6 bases, with 18 bases left in between. The CDR3 runs 16 residues.

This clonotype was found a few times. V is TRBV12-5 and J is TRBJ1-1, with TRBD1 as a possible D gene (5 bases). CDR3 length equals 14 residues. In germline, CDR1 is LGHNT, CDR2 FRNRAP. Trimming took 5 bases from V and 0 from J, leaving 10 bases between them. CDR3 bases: TGTGCTAGTGGTCCGGTAGGGGTGAACACTGAAGCTTTCTTT. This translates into CASGPVGVNTEAFF.